Listed here is a single T cell receptor (beta chain). Its cognate antigen is unknown. Although they were nominally healthy when sampled, donors likely had unrecorded immune exposures. The sample comes from a study of cytomegalovirus exposure and HLA in healthy donors. For the study at large: From donors who were HLA-typed, an early data release held about 85 million unique TCRs.

Study results and caveats: According to a later analysis, donors in an Asian-associated ancestry cluster reportedly had fewer N-insertions than the 666-donor mean.

The PCR ran on 60 Vbeta and 13 Jbeta primers. TCRdb's copy holds only in-frame clones and misses some; the assay was immunoSEQ multiplex PCR. The data hold over 150,000 clones, with roughly 85% observed a single time. The V end was cut by 6 bases, the J end by 0 bases, with 11 bases between. The CDR3 contains 14 residues. Germline V lookup: CDR1 MNHEY, CDR2 SVGAGI. The sequence came from a boy aged 2 to 9 in good health and CMV-seronegative. Sequencing was done on a sample of PBMCs. J is TRBJ1-1 and V is TRBV6-5, with TRBD1 as a possible D gene (5 bases). The CDR3 bases are TGTGCCAGCAGAATATGGGGGGTGAACACTGAAGCTTTCTTT. Its translation: CASRIWGVNTEAFF.